This record covers a single TCR beta chain. Germline CDR1 is SGHTA and CDR2 is FQGTGA. The CDR3 has 15 amino acids. The ends lost 1 base at V and 3 bases at J; junction bases unmatched: 4. These data originate in a study of PD-L1 blockade in urothelial cancer. Time point noted: pretreatment peripheral blood. Urothelial carcinoma in patients was locally advanced or metastatic. Assay: immunoSEQ multiplex PCR; the TCRdb copy retains only in-frame clones and omits some. The sample includes more than 50,000 clones, 81% of them seen just once. The gene calls are TRBV7-3 and TRBJ2-7; 9 bases agree with TRBD2. The receptor comes from a man in his 70s with urothelial cancer. The specimen comprised PBMCs, sampled around atezolizumab (anti-PD-L1) treatment. The CDR3 here is CASSLSGRADYEQYF. Here the CDR3 DNA reads TGTGCCAGCAGCTTAAGCGGGAGGGCGGACTACGAGCAGTACTTC.